This T cell receptor beta chain derives from a study of radiation and T cells in renal cell carcinoma. Study observations and caveats: Top tumor clonotypes rose in blood 2 weeks post-radiation, then contracted. No pretreatment tumor biopsies were available for baseline clonotypes.

TCRdb keeps only in-frame clones here, not all; method: immunoSEQ multiplex PCR. The sample yields 130,000 to 150,000 clones, over 75% seen once. Germline trimming cut 2 bases from V and 3 bases from J; bases unmatched to any gene: 6. The CDR3 loop spans 15 amino acids. The germline V gene encodes CDR1 SGHRS and CDR2 YFSETQ. To note about this clone: Its antigen remains unidentified.

Time point here: baseline pretreatment blood. As for treatment: 15 Gy SBRT to primary tumor, nephrectomy 4 weeks later. The sequence derives from a woman in her forties or fifties with renal cell carcinoma. This rearrangement joins TRBV5-1 to TRBJ2-7; 9 bases are shared with TRBD1. Sample: blood, taken from a patient whose treatment included radiotherapy and nephrectomy. CDR3 region: CASSFGGQGFYEQYF. The DNA for the CDR3 is TGCGCCAGCAGCTTCGGGGGACAGGGTTTCTACGAGCAGTACTTC.